A selection of T cell receptor beta chains follows, all from one sample in a study of blood T cell repertoires in COVID-19. TCRdb's copy holds only in-frame clones and misses some; the assay was immunoSEQ multiplex PCR. This sample yields more than 200,000 clones, of which about 88% are seen a single time; approximately 5.3% belongs to the top ten. Sequences were obtained from peripheral blood. These TCRs come from a woman aged 60-75 years with COVID-19, enrolled during active disease. Each CDR3 is given with its conserved first and last residue. A D gene is named only where the DNA matches it firmly. Part of the rows lack a size; the others show once, few, many or a class for expanded clones.

j_gene: TRBJ2-7
d_gene: TRBD2
v_gene: TRBV7-2
abundance: few
CDR3aa: CASSLGGGRVYIREQYF
CDR3nt: TGTGCCAGCAGCTTAGGGGGGGGACGGGTCTACATCCGCGAGCAGTACTTC

j_gene: TRBJ2-1
d_gene: TRBD2
v_gene: TRBV28
abundance: NA
CDR3aa: CASSSRTSGSHEQFF
CDR3nt: TGTGCCAGCAGTTCAAGGACTAGCGGGAGCCATGAGCAGTTCTTC

j_gene: TRBJ1-1
d_gene: TRBD1
v_gene: TRBV6-1
abundance: NA
CDR3aa: CASSESVLTGTEAFF
CDR3nt: TGTGCCAGCAGTGAAAGTGTTCTGACAGGGACTGAAGCTTTCTTT

j_gene: TRBJ1-1
d_gene: NA
v_gene: TRBV19
abundance: NA
CDR3aa: CASSHHTEAFF
CDR3nt: TGTGCCAGTAGCCATCACACTGAAGCTTTCTTT

j_gene: TRBJ2-5
d_gene: TRBD1
v_gene: TRBV5-4
abundance: NA
CDR3aa: CASRTDRGQETQYF
CDR3nt: TGTGCCAGCAGAACGGACAGGGGCCAAGAGACCCAGTACTTC

j_gene: TRBJ2-7
d_gene: TRBD1
v_gene: TRBV6-5
abundance: few
CDR3aa: CASTGASSYEQYF
CDR3nt: TGTGCCAGTACAGGGGCGAGCTCCTACGAGCAGTACTTC

j_gene: TRBJ1-1
d_gene: TRBD1
v_gene: TRBV19
abundance: NA
CDR3aa: CASSPGQGRNTEAFF
CDR3nt: TGTGCCAGTAGTCCCGGACAGGGGAGGAACACTGAAGCTTTCTTT

j_gene: TRBJ1-2
d_gene: NA
v_gene: TRBV4-3
abundance: NA
CDR3aa: CASSPHRLTGVNYGYTF
CDR3nt: TGCGCCAGCAGCCCCCACCGCCTGACAGGCGTTAACTATGGCTACACCTTC

j_gene: TRBJ2-7
d_gene: NA
v_gene: TRBV27
abundance: NA
CDR3aa: CASSLSGSSSEQYF
CDR3nt: TGTGCCAGCAGTTTATCCGGGTCCTCTTCCGAGCAGTACTTC

j_gene: TRBJ1-1
d_gene: NA
v_gene: TRBV7-3
abundance: NA
CDR3aa: CASSLSGRQNTEAFF
CDR3nt: TGTGCCAGCAGCTTATCTGGCAGACAAAACACTGAAGCTTTCTTT

j_gene: TRBJ1-5
d_gene: NA
v_gene: TRBV6-6
abundance: few
CDR3aa: CASSWRGVSQPQHF
CDR3nt: TGTGCCAGCAGTTGGCGGGGAGTTAGTCAGCCCCAGCATTTT

j_gene: TRBJ1-2
d_gene: TRBD1
v_gene: TRBV10-1
abundance: NA
CDR3aa: CASSESGQDFYGYTF
CDR3nt: TGCGCCAGCAGTGAGTCGGGACAGGATTTCTATGGCTACACCTTC

j_gene: TRBJ1-5
d_gene: TRBD1
v_gene: TRBV6-6
abundance: NA
CDR3aa: CAIAQGARGNQPQHF
CDR3nt: TGTGCCATCGCCCAGGGGGCGCGGGGCAATCAGCCCCAGCATTTT

j_gene: TRBJ2-5
d_gene: NA
v_gene: TRBV27
abundance: NA
CDR3aa: CASSLSRAETQYF
CDR3nt: TGTGCCAGCAGTTTATCGAGGGCGGAGACCCAGTACTTC

j_gene: TRBJ2-7
d_gene: NA
v_gene: TRBV19
abundance: NA
CDR3aa: CASSIDNTGIEQYF
CDR3nt: TGTGCCAGTAGTATAGATAATACGGGGATTGAGCAGTACTTC

j_gene: TRBJ2-1
d_gene: TRBD2
v_gene: TRBV4-3
abundance: NA
CDR3aa: CASSQDSAGEGYNEQFF
CDR3nt: TGCGCCAGCAGCCAAGATAGTGCGGGAGAGGGGTACAATGAGCAGTTCTTC

j_gene: TRBJ1-3
d_gene: NA
v_gene: TRBV5-6
abundance: NA
CDR3aa: CASSSTGRGNTIYF
CDR3nt: TGTGCCAGCAGCTCGACAGGAAGAGGAAACACCATATATTTT

j_gene: TRBJ2-5
d_gene: TRBD2
v_gene: TRBV28
abundance: NA
CDR3aa: CASSLGAGESQETQYF
CDR3nt: TGTGCCAGCAGTTTGGGTGCGGGAGAGTCCCAAGAGACCCAGTACTTC

j_gene: TRBJ2-3
d_gene: TRBD1
v_gene: TRBV5-6
abundance: NA
CDR3aa: CASSWGTGGQWTDTQYF
CDR3nt: TGTGCCAGCAGCTGGGGGACAGGGGGCCAGTGGACAGATACGCAGTATTTT

j_gene: TRBJ1-5
d_gene: TRBD1
v_gene: TRBV30
abundance: NA
CDR3aa: CAWSADRNQPQHF
CDR3nt: TGTGCCTGGAGTGCGGACAGGAATCAGCCCCAGCATTTT

j_gene: TRBJ2-7
d_gene: TRBD2
v_gene: TRBV7-3
abundance: NA
CDR3aa: CASSLRASGGYEQYF
CDR3nt: TGTGCCAGCAGCTTAAGGGCTAGCGGGGGGTACGAGCAGTACTTC

j_gene: TRBJ1-1
d_gene: TRBD1
v_gene: TRBV6-5
abundance: few
CDR3aa: CASSYTRGPVGTEAFF
CDR3nt: TGTGCCAGCAGTTACACGAGGGGGCCGGTGGGCACTGAAGCTTTCTTT

j_gene: TRBJ2-1
d_gene: TRBD1
v_gene: TRBV9
abundance: NA
CDR3aa: CASSVGQGAYNEQFF
CDR3nt: TGTGCCAGCAGCGTCGGACAGGGGGCCTACAATGAGCAGTTCTTC

j_gene: TRBJ1-5
d_gene: NA
v_gene: TRBV18
abundance: NA
CDR3aa: CASSRQGQPDSNQPQHF
CDR3nt: TGTGCCAGCTCACGGCAGGGACAACCAGATAGCAATCAGCCCCAGCATTTT

j_gene: TRBJ1-2
d_gene: TRBD1
v_gene: TRBV19
abundance: NA
CDR3aa: CASSSPAGGSNGYTF
CDR3nt: TGTGCCAGTAGTTCCCCGGCAGGGGGATCCAATGGCTACACCTTC

j_gene: TRBJ1-2
d_gene: TRBD1
v_gene: TRBV11-2
abundance: NA
CDR3aa: CASSLVSGGTYGYTF
CDR3nt: TGTGCCAGCAGCTTAGTATCAGGGGGAACTTACGGCTACACCTTC

j_gene: TRBJ2-7
d_gene: TRBD2
v_gene: TRBV5-1
abundance: NA
CDR3aa: CASSQTSANYEQYF
CDR3nt: TGCGCCAGCAGCCAGACTAGCGCCAACTACGAGCAGTACTTC

j_gene: TRBJ2-1
d_gene: NA
v_gene: TRBV7-7
abundance: NA
CDR3aa: CASSLRSWSEQFF
CDR3nt: TGTGCCAGCAGCCTACGCTCGTGGAGTGAGCAGTTCTTC

j_gene: TRBJ2-3
d_gene: TRBD2
v_gene: TRBV3-1/TRBV3-2
abundance: NA
CDR3aa: CASSLRRTSGHTDTQYF
CDR3nt: TGTGCCAGCAGCCTCAGACGGACTAGCGGGCACACAGATACGCAGTATTTT

j_gene: TRBJ1-2
d_gene: TRBD1
v_gene: TRBV12-3/TRBV12-4
abundance: NA
CDR3aa: CASSVQGVYGYTF
CDR3nt: TGTGCCAGCAGCGTACAGGGGGTCTATGGCTACACCTTC

j_gene: TRBJ2-3
d_gene: NA
v_gene: TRBV7-2
abundance: NA
CDR3aa: CASSLAVTSTDTQYF
CDR3nt: TGTGCCAGCAGCTTAGCTGTCACTAGCACAGATACGCAGTATTTT

j_gene: TRBJ2-7
d_gene: TRBD1
v_gene: TRBV4-1
abundance: medium-sized
CDR3aa: CASSQVGTGGSPYEQYF
CDR3nt: TGCGCCAGCAGCCAAGTTGGGACAGGGGGTTCCCCCTACGAGCAGTACTTC

j_gene: TRBJ2-7
d_gene: TRBD2
v_gene: TRBV5-1
abundance: NA
CDR3aa: CASSETSGVSYEQYF
CDR3nt: TGCGCCAGCAGCGAGACTAGCGGAGTCTCCTACGAGCAGTACTTC

j_gene: TRBJ2-1
d_gene: NA
v_gene: TRBV12-3/TRBV12-4
abundance: NA
CDR3aa: CASRGLGEQFF
CDR3nt: TGTGCCAGCAGGGGTCTAGGTGAGCAGTTCTTC

j_gene: TRBJ2-1
d_gene: TRBD1
v_gene: TRBV2
abundance: NA
CDR3aa: CASSAGTGRHEQFF
CDR3nt: TGTGCCAGCAGCGCCGGGACAGGTCGCCATGAGCAGTTCTTC

j_gene: TRBJ1-2
d_gene: TRBD1
v_gene: TRBV5-1
abundance: NA
CDR3aa: CASSRDRRNYGYTF
CDR3nt: TGCGCCAGCAGCAGGGACAGGAGAAACTATGGCTACACCTTC

j_gene: TRBJ1-1
d_gene: NA
v_gene: TRBV6-5
abundance: NA
CDR3aa: CASSRGGATEAFF
CDR3nt: TGTGCCAGCAGCCGTGGGGGGGCGACTGAAGCTTTCTTT

j_gene: TRBJ1-5
d_gene: NA
v_gene: TRBV3-1/TRBV3-2
abundance: NA
CDR3aa: CASSQDHRAGNQPQHF
CDR3nt: TGTGCCAGCAGCCAAGATCACAGGGCGGGCAATCAGCCCCAGCATTTT

j_gene: TRBJ1-6
d_gene: NA
v_gene: TRBV6-5
abundance: once
CDR3aa: CASSRNRREGSPLHF
CDR3nt: TGTGCCAGCAGCCGCAATCGACGGGAGGGTTCACCCCTCCACTTT

j_gene: TRBJ2-6
d_gene: NA
v_gene: TRBV7-9
abundance: NA
CDR3aa: CASSLAGQSGANVLTF
CDR3nt: TGTGCCAGCAGCTTAGCAGGACAGTCCGGGGCCAACGTCCTGACTTTC

j_gene: TRBJ2-2
d_gene: TRBD2
v_gene: TRBV6-2/TRBV6-3
abundance: NA
CDR3aa: CASSSRTSGRALEELFF
CDR3nt: TGTGCCAGCAGTTCACGGACTAGCGGGAGGGCCCTCGAGGAGCTGTTTTTT

j_gene: TRBJ1-5
d_gene: TRBD1
v_gene: TRBV3-1/TRBV3-2
abundance: NA
CDR3aa: CASSLTGSNQPQHF
CDR3nt: TGTGCCAGCAGCCTGACAGGGAGCAATCAGCCCCAGCATTTT

j_gene: TRBJ1-2
d_gene: TRBD1
v_gene: TRBV12-5
abundance: NA
CDR3aa: CASGLVLGTGADYGYTF
CDR3nt: TGTGCTAGTGGTTTGGTACTGGGGACAGGGGCCGACTATGGCTACACCTTC

j_gene: TRBJ2-1
d_gene: TRBD1
v_gene: TRBV30
abundance: few
CDR3aa: CAWTPGTGVEQFF
CDR3nt: TGTGCCTGGACACCAGGGACAGGCGTAGAGCAGTTCTTC

j_gene: TRBJ1-1
d_gene: NA
v_gene: TRBV10-3
abundance: NA
CDR3aa: CAISEAEGGTEAFF
CDR3nt: TGTGCCATCAGTGAGGCCGAAGGAGGCACTGAAGCTTTCTTT

j_gene: TRBJ2-1
d_gene: TRBD2
v_gene: TRBV4-3
abundance: NA
CDR3aa: CASSQDFASGNYEQFF
CDR3nt: TGCGCCAGCAGCCAAGATTTTGCTAGCGGGAACTATGAGCAGTTCTTC

j_gene: TRBJ2-1
d_gene: NA
v_gene: TRBV19
abundance: NA
CDR3aa: CASSMGQGSYNEQFF
CDR3nt: TGTGCCAGTAGTATGGGACAAGGCTCCTACAATGAGCAGTTCTTC

j_gene: TRBJ1-1
d_gene: TRBD1
v_gene: TRBV5-6
abundance: NA
CDR3aa: CASSLRGPNTEAFF
CDR3nt: TGTGCCAGCAGCTTGAGGGGGCCGAACACTGAAGCTTTCTTT

j_gene: TRBJ1-2
d_gene: TRBD1
v_gene: TRBV28
abundance: NA
CDR3aa: CASSASGTGSRTSGYTF
CDR3nt: TGTGCCAGCAGTGCCTCCGGGACAGGGTCCAGGACGTCAGGCTACACCTTC

j_gene: TRBJ1-6
d_gene: TRBD1
v_gene: TRBV7-8
abundance: NA
CDR3aa: CASSRTGGGDSPLHF
CDR3nt: TGTGCCAGCAGCCGGACAGGGGGCGGCGATTCACCCCTCCACTTT

j_gene: TRBJ1-3
d_gene: NA
v_gene: TRBV2
abundance: NA
CDR3aa: CASRRTASGNTIYF
CDR3nt: TGTGCCAGCAGGAGGACAGCATCTGGAAACACCATATATTTT

j_gene: TRBJ1-3
d_gene: TRBD1
v_gene: TRBV5-5
abundance: NA
CDR3aa: CASSLDDRDSGNTIYF
CDR3nt: TGTGCCAGCAGCTTGGACGACAGGGACTCTGGAAACACCATATATTTT

j_gene: TRBJ1-2
d_gene: NA
v_gene: TRBV15
abundance: NA
CDR3aa: CATSRDLGVTGGYTF
CDR3nt: TGTGCCACCAGCAGAGACCTAGGGGTCACAGGCGGCTACACCTTC

j_gene: TRBJ1-1
d_gene: NA
v_gene: TRBV7-9
abundance: NA
CDR3aa: CASSLGRNTEAFF
CDR3nt: TGTGCCAGCAGCTTGGGCAGGAACACTGAAGCTTTCTTT